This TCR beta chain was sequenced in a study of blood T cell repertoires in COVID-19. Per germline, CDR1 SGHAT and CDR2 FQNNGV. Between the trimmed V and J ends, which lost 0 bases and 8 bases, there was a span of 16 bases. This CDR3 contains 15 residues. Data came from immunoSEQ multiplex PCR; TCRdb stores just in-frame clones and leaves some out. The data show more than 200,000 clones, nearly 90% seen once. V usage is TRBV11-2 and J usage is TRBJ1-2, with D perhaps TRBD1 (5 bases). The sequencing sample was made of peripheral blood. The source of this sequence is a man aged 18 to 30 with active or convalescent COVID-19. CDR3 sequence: CASSLDLGGSEGYTF. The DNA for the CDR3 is TGTGCCAGCAGCTTAGATCTGGGGGGAAGTGAGGGCTACACCTTC.